This T cell receptor beta chain was identified during a study of CD8 T cells in Susac syndrome. General study findings and limits: The CD4+ T cell repertoires from Susac syndrome exhibited no clonal expansion.

Random-hexamer reverse transcription was applied to roughly 0.5 to 1 ug RNA. Across 54 Vbeta and 13 Jbeta, immunoSEQ multiplex PCR amplified TCR beta CDR3. TCRdb processed the immunoSEQ multiplex PCR reads anew with MiXCR; each CDR3 protein has one entry. This sample has some 240,000 distinct CDR3 sequences, with less than 96% found just once. Trimming took off 6 bases at V and 6 bases at J, with 18 bases between the two ends. CDR1 KGHSH and CDR2 LQKENI come from the germline V gene. The length of the CDR3 is 15 residues. Comment on this clonotype: Its antigen is undetermined.

All included Susac syndrome patients satisfied recently defined diagnostic criteria for definite or probable disease. TEMRA cells were enriched by FACS, while CD8+ and CD4+ T cells were obtained through a negative isolation that was performed magnetically. V is TRBV18 and J is TRBJ2-1; no definite D call. Sequencing input: CD4+ T cells from PBMCs. This clonotype was sampled from a human donor with Susac syndrome. CDR3 DNA sequence: TGTGCCAGCTCGCTTACTGTTACATACGGCAATGAGCAGTTCTTC. As protein: CASSLTVTYGNEQFF.